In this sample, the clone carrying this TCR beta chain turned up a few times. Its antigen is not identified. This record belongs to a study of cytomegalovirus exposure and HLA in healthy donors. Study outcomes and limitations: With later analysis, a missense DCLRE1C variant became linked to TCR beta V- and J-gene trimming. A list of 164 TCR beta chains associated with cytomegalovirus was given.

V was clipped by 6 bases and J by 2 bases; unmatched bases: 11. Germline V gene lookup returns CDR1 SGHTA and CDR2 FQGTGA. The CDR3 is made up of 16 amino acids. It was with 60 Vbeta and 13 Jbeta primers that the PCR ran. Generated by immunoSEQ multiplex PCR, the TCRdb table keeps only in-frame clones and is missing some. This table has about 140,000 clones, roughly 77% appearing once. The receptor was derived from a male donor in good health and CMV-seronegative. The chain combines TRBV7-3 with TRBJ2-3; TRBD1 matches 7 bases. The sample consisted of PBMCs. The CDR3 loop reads CASSPRKTGNTDTQYF. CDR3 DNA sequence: TGTGCCAGCAGTCCACGTAAGACAGGGAACACAGATACGCAGTATTTT. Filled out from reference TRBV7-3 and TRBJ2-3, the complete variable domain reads GAGVSQTPSNKVTEKGKYVELRCDPISGHTALYWYRQSLGQGPEFLIYFQGTGAADDSGLPNDRFFAVRPEGSVSTLKIQRTERGDSAVYLCASSPRKTGNTDTQYFGPGTRLTVL.